The sequence of this TCR beta chain was determined in a study of T cell changes during pregnancy in multiple sclerosis. Data came from immunoSEQ multiplex PCR; TCRdb stores just in-frame clones and leaves some out. The repertoire holds around 62,000 clones, with 80% to 90% as singletons. The V gene's germline CDR1 is LGHNA and CDR2 YSLEER. The CDR3 loop spans 18 amino acids. Trimming shortened V by 0 bases and J by 0 bases, and 16 bases separated the two germline ends. The rearrangement links TRBV4-3 to TRBJ2-3; maybe TRBD1 (6 bases). Sequences were derived from peripheral blood, sampled in the first trimester of pregnancy. This sequence originates from a female donor with multiple sclerosis, enrolled in a pregnancy study. The CDR3 is CASSQEGVGGISTDTQYF. CDR3 bases: TGCGCCAGCAGCCAAGAAGGGGTAGGGGGTATTAGCACAGATACGCAGTATTTT.